A single sample is the source of the 13 T cell receptor beta chains below, sequenced in a study of T cell repertoires in ileal Crohn's disease. Profiled with immunoSEQ multiplex PCR; TCRdb holds only in-frame clones, not every one. The profile shows 15,000 to 20,000 clones, roughly 72% of them singletons. Time point: neoterminal ileum biopsy at postoperative endoscopy, about 6 months after surgery. Source material: ileal tissue. Receptors originate from an adult with Crohn's disease.

The chain employs TRBV5-1 and TRBJ2-7; 9 positions match TRBD2. The germline gives CDR1 SGHRS, CDR2 YFSETQ. The CDR3 totals 14 residues. Trimming took 5 bases from V and 2 from J; bases not matched to a gene: 5. DNA for the CDR3: TGCGCCAGCAGGCCTAGCGGGAATACCTACGAGCAGTACTTC. Amino acids: CASRPSGNTYEQYF.

The rearrangement links TRBV27 to TRBJ1-5; 8 bases match TRBD1. The CDR3 runs to 16 residues. Germline CDR1 is MNHEY and CDR2 is SMNVEV (reference sequence). V lost 5 bases, J lost 0 bases, and 6 bases stayed unmatched. The CDR3 here is CASSPSGGYSNQPQHF. The CDR3 nucleotides are TGTGCCAGCAGTCCCTCAGGGGGCTATAGCAATCAGCCCCAGCATTTT.

V is TRBV5-4 and J is TRBJ2-1, with TRBD2 matching over 8 bases. CDR1 and CDR2 (germline): SGHNT, YYREEE (reference sequence). The CDR3 sequence is 17 residues long. V dropped 3 bases and J dropped 6; count of bases not matched to a gene: 14. In DNA form, the CDR3 reads TGTGCCAGCAGCTCCGTGGGGGGGACTAGTTTGCGCAATGAGCAGTTCTTC. Translation gives CASSSVGGTSLRNEQFF.

This clone showed up just a few times. This chain connects TRBV11-2 to TRBJ2-7, with D hard to call. The CDR3 runs to 11 residues. V gave up 3 bases and J gave up 7 bases, with 7 bases separating them. CDR1 and CDR2 (germline): SGHAT, FQNNGV. The CDR3, as DNA: TGTGCCAGCAGCTTGTTTAGAGAGCAGTACTTC. Residues: CASSLFREQYF.

The chain combines TRBV19 with TRBJ2-3; 14 bases match TRBD2. Germline CDR1 reads LNHDA; CDR2 reads SQIVND (reference sequence). This CDR3 contains 15 residues. Unmatched junction bases numbered 6, after V lost 7 bases and J lost 6 bases. The CDR3 loop reads CASTGLAGGMDTQYF. The CDR3 DNA reads TGTGCCAGTACAGGACTAGCGGGGGGAATGGATACGCAGTATTTT.

The chain employs TRBV4-2 and TRBJ2-5, with D perhaps matching TRBD2 (6 bases). The CDR3 is 16 amino acids. Germline V gives CDR1 LGHNA, CDR2 YNFKEQ. Trimming stripped 1 base from V and 0 bases from J, with 12 bases between. The CDR3 here is CASSQGDTSYQETQYF. CDR3 nucleotides: TGTGCCAGCAGCCAAGGGGATACTAGCTACCAAGAGACCCAGTACTTC.

The chain links TRBV15 to TRBJ2-1; 7 bases line up with TRBD2. This CDR3 is built from 13 residues. Losses at the gene ends were 0 bases for V and 11 bases for J; bases not matched to a gene: 4. Germline loops: CDR1 LNHNV, CDR2 YYDKDF (reference sequence). CDR3 sequence (DNA): TGTGCCACCAGCAGAGATGTGGGGGGGAAGCAGTTCTTC. Translation gives CATSRDVGGKQFF. The full variable domain, in which reference TRBV15 and TRBJ2-1 provide the parts outside the CDR3, is DAMVIQNPRYQVTQFGKPVTLSCSQTLNHNVMYWYQQKSSQAPKLLFHYYDKDFNNEADTPDNFQSRRPNTSFCFLDIRSPGLGDTAMYLCATSRDVGGKQFFGPGTRLTVL.

This clone was counted only a few times. The chain joins TRBV10-3 to TRBJ1-1; no clear D. Germline V gives CDR1 ENHRY, CDR2 SYGVKD. V lost 6 bases, J lost 2 bases, and 7 bases lay in between. This CDR3 comprises 12 residues. CDR3 residues: CAISDLNTEAFF. In DNA, the CDR3 is TGTGCCATCAGCGACTTAAACACTGAAGCTTTCTTT.

The chain uses TRBV20-1 and TRBJ1-2; no reliable D call. The CDR3 loop spans 11 amino acids. Trimming stripped 6 bases from V and 1 base from J, with 6 bases between. The germline gives CDR1 DFQATT, CDR2 SNEGSKA (reference sequence). CDR3 DNA: TGCAGTGCCCCTCTTAACTATGGCTACACCTTC. It specifies CSAPLNYGYTF.

The V gene is TRBV14, the J gene TRBJ2-7; 7 positions match TRBD1. Losses at the gene ends were 7 bases for V and 0 bases for J; bases not matched to a gene: 6. Germline V CDR1 and CDR2: SGHDN, FVKESK. The CDR3 has 14 residues. CDR3 residues: CASKEEGASYEQYF. CDR3 coding DNA: TGTGCCAGCAAAGAAGAGGGGGCCTCCTACGAGCAGTACTTC. Variable domain in full (rest from reference TRBV14 and TRBJ2-7): EAGVTQFPSHSVIEKGQTVTLRCDPISGHDNLYWYRRVMGKEIKFLLHFVKESKQDESGMPNNRFLAERTGGTYSTLKVQPAELEDSGVYFCASKEEGASYEQYFGPGTRLTVT.

The CDR3 nucleotides are TGTGCCTCGTGGACAGCCTCTGGAAACACCATATATTTT. As protein: CASWTASGNTIYF. The chain has TRBV30 and TRBJ1-3, with TRBD1 as a possible D gene (6 bases). Trimming left V 7 bases short and J 0 bases short, with 10 bases between. The germline CDR1 and CDR2 sequences are GTSNPN and SVGIG (reference sequence). CDR3 length: 13 residues.

The chain links TRBV14 to TRBJ2-5; a possible D gene is TRBD2 (5 bases). CDR3 length: 13 amino acids. V shed 2 bases and J shed 4 bases, with 8 bases lying between them. Per germline, CDR1 SGHDN and CDR2 FVKESK. CDR3 coding DNA: TGTGCCAGCAGCCAATTAGAGGGAGAGACCCAGTACTTC. This encodes CASSQLEGETQYF.

To note about this clone: The junction and the germline gene differ at one end; a read error may be behind it. The V and J genes are TRBV29-1 and TRBJ2-2; 7 positions match TRBD2. Germline values: CDR1 SQVTM, CDR2 ANQGSEA. The CDR3 is 13 amino acids. The CDR3 DNA reads TGCAGCGCTGAAGCGGGATACACCGGGGAGCTGTTTTTT. Translation gives CSAEAGYTGELFF.